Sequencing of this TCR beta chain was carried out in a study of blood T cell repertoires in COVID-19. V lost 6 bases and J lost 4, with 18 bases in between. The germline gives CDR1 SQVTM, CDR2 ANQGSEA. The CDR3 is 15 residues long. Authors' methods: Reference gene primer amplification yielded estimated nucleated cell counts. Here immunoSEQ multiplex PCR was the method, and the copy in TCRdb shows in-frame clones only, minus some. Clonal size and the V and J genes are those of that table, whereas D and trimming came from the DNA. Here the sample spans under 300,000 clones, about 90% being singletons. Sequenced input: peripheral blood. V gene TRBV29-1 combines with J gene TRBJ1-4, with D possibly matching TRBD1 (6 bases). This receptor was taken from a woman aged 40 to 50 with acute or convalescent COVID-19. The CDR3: CSVTKGTSDNEKLFF. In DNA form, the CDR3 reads TGCAGCGTGACTAAGGGGACAAGTGATAATGAAAAACTGTTTTTT.